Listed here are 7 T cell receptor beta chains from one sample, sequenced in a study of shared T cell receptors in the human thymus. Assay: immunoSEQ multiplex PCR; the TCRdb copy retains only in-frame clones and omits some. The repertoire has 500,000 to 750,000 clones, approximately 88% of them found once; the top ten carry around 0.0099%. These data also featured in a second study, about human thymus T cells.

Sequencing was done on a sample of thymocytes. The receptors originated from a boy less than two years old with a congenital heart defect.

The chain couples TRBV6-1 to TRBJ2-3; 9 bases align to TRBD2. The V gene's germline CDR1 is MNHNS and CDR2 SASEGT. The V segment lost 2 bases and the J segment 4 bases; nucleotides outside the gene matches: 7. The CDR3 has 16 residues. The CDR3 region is CASSETLAGSADTQYF. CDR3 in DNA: TGTGCCAGCAGTGAAACCCTAGCGGGAAGTGCAGATACGCAGTATTTT.

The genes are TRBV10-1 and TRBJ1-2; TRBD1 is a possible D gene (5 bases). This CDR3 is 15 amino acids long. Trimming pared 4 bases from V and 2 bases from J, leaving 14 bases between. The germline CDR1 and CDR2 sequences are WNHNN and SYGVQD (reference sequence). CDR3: CASSGPCNRNYGYTF. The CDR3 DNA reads TGCGCCAGCAGTGGGCCCTGCAACAGGAACTATGGCTACACCTTC.

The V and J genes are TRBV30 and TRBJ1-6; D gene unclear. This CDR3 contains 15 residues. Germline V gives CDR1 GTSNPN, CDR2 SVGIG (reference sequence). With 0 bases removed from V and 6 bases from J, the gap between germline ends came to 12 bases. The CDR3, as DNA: TGTGCCTGGAGTGTACATGACGGAGTTAATTCACCCCTCCACTTT. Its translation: CAWSVHDGVNSPLHF.

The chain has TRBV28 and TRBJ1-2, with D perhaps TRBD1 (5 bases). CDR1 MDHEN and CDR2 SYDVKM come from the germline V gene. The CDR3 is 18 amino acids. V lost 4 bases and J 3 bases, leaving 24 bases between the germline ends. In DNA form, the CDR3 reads TGTGCCAGCAGTTACCCCCTTGGCCCCGGCGGGGGTGACTATGGCTACACCTTC. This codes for CASSYPLGPGGGDYGYTF.

The CDR3 coding sequence is TGTGCCAGCAGTGAAGGCAGGCCCTCCTACAATGAGCAGTTCTTC. This translates into CASSEGRPSYNEQFF. The V and J genes are TRBV6-1 and TRBJ2-1; D is unclear. The CDR3 is 15 residues long. The V gene's germline CDR1 is MNHNS and CDR2 SASEGT. The ends were cut back, 1 base at V and 0 bases at J, with 7 bases in the middle.

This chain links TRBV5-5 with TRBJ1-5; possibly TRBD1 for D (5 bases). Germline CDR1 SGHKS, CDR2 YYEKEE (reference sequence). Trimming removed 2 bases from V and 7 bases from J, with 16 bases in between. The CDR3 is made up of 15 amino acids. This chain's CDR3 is CASSLAGFRGQPQHF. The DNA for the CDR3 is TGTGCCAGCAGCTTAGCAGGGTTCAGAGGCCAGCCCCAGCATTTT.

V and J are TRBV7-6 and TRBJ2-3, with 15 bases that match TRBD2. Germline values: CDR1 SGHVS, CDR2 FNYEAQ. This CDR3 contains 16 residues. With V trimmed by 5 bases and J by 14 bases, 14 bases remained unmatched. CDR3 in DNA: TGTGCCAGCAGCCCTCTCTTACGGACTAGCGGGAGGGCCGGGTATTTT. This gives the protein CASSPLLRTSGRAGYF.